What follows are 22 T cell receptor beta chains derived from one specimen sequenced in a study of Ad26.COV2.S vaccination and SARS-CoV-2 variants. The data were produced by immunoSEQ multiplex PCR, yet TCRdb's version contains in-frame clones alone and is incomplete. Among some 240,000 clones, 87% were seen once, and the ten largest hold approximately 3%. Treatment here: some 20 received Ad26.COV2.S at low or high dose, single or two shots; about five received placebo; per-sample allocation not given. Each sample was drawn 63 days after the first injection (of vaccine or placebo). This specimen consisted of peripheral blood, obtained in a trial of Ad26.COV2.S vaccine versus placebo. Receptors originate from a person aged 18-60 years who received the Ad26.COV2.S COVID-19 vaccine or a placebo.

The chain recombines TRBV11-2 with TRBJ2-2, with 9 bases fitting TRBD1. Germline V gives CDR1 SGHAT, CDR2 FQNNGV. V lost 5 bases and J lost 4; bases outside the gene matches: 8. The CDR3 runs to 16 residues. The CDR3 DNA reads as TGTGCCAGCAGCGCTCCGGGACAGGGTCCCACCGGGGAGCTGTTTTTT. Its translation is CASSAPGQGPTGELFF.

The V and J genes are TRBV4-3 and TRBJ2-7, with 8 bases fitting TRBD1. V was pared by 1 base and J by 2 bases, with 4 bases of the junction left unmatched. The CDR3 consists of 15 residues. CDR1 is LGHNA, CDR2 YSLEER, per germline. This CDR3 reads CASSQAGTGAYEQYF. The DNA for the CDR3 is TGCGCCAGCAGCCAAGCCGGGACAGGTGCCTACGAGCAGTACTTC.

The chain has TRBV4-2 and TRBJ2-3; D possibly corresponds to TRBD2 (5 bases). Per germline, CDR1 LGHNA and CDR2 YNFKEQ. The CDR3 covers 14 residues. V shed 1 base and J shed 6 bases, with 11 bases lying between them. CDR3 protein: CASSQAQRGDTQYF. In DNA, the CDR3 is TGTGCCAGCAGCCAAGCTCAGCGAGGGGATACGCAGTATTTT.

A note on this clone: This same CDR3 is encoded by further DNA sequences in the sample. CDR3 nucleotide sequence: TGTGCCAGCAGCGAGGGGGTTAGTGGCTACACCTTC. It is translated as CASSEGVSGYTF. The gene calls are TRBV6-1 and TRBJ1-2; D perhaps matches TRBD1 (6 bases). Trimming left V 6 bases short and J 7 bases short, with 12 bases between. Per the germline V gene, CDR1 is MNHNS and CDR2 is SASEGT. This CDR3 region has 12 residues.

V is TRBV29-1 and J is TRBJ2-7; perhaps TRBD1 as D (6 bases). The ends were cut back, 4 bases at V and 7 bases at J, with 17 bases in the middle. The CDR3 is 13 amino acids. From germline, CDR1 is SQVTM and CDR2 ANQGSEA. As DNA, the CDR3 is TGCAGCGTTGGGATTGGGGGCTTGGGTGAGCAGTACTTC. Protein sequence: CSVGIGGLGEQYF.

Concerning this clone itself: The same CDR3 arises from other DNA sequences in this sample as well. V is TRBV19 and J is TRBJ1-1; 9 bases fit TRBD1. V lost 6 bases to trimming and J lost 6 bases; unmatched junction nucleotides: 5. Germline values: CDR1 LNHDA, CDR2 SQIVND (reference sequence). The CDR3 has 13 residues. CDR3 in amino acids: CASSLDRGAEAFF. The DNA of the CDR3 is TGTGCCAGTAGCCTCGACAGGGGGGCTGAAGCTTTCTTT.

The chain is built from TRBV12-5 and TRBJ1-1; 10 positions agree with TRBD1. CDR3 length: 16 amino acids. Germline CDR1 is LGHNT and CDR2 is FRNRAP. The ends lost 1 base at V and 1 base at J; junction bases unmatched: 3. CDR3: CASGLARDRGNTEAFF. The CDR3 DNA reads TGTGCTAGTGGTTTGGCACGGGACAGGGGGAACACTGAAGCTTTCTTT.

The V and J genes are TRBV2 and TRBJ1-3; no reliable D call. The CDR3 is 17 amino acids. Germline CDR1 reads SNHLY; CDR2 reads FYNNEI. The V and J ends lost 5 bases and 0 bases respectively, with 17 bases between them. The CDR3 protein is CASSLDYLWDSGNTIYF. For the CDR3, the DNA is TGTGCCAGCAGTCTGGACTATTTATGGGACTCTGGAAACACCATATATTTT.

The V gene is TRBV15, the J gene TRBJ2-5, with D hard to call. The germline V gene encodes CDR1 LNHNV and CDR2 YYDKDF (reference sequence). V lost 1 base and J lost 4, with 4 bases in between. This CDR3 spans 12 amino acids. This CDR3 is CATSRVGETQYF. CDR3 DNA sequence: TGTGCCACCAGCAGAGTGGGAGAGACCCAGTACTTC.

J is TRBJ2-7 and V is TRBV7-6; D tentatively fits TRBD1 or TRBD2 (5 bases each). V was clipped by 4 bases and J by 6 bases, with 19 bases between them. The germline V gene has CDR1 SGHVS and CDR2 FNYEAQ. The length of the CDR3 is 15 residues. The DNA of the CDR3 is TGTGCCAGCAGCTCTAGTACGGGGCGGGTCAGCGAGCAGTACTTC. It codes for CASSSSTGRVSEQYF.

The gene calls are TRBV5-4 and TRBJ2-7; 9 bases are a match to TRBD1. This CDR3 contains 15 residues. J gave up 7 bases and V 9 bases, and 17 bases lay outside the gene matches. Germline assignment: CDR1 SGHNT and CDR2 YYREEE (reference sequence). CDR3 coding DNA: TGTGCCACCTGGCCGAAACAGGGGGCGCCGGGGGAGCAGTACGTC. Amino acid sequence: CATWPKQGAPGEQYV.

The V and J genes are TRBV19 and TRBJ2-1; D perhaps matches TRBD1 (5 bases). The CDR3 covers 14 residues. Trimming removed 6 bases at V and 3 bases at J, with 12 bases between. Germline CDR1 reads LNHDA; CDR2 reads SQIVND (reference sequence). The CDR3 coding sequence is TGTGCCAGTAGGATGGACACAGACTACAATGAGCAGTTCTTC. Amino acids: CASRMDTDYNEQFF.

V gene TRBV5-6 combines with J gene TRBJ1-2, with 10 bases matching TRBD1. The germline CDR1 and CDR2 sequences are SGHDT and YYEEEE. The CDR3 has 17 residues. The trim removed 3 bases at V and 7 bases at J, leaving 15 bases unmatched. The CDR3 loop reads CASSSKTGGSFNGGYTF. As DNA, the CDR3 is TGTGCCAGCAGCTCGAAGACAGGGGGCTCGTTTAATGGTGGCTACACCTTC. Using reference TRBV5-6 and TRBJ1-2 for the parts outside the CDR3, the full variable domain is DAGVTQSPTHLIKTRGQQVTLRCSPKSGHDTVSWYQQALGQGPQFIFQYYEEEERQRGNFPDRFSGHQFPNYSSELNVNALLLGDSALYLCASSSKTGGSFNGGYTFGSGTRLTVV.

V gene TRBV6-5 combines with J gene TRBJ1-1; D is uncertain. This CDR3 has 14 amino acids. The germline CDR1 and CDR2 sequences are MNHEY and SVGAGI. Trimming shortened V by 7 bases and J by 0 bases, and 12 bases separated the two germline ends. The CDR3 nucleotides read TGTGCCAGCAAGAATGGGCAGTTGAACACTGAAGCTTTCTTT. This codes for CASKNGQLNTEAFF.

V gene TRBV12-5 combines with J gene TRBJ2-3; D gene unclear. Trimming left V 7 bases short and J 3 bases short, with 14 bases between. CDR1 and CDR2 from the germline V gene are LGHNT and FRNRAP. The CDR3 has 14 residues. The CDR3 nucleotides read TGTGCTAGTGTCAAGGGCACAATTACAGATACGCAGTATTTT. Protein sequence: CASVKGTITDTQYF.

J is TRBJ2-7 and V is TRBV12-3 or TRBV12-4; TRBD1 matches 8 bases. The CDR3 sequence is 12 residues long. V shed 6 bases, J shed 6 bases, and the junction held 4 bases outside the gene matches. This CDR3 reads CASSETGAEQYF. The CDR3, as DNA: TGTGCCAGCAGCGAGACAGGGGCCGAGCAGTACTTC.

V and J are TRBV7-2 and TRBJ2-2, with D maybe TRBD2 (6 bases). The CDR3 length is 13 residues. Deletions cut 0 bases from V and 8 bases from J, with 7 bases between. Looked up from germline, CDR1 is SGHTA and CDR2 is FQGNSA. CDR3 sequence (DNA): TGTGCCAGCAGCTTAGCGGGAGGAGGGGAGCTGTTTTTT. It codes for CASSLAGGGELFF.

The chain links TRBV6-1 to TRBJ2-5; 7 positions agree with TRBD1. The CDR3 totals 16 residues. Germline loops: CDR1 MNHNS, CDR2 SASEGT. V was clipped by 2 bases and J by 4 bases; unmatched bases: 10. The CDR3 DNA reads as TGTGCCAGCAGTGAATATGGCAGGGGGTTGGTAGAGACCCAGTACTTC. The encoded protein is CASSEYGRGLVETQYF.

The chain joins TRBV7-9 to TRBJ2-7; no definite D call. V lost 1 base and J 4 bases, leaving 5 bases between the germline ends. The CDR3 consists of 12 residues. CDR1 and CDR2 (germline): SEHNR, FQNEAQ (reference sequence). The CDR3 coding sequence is TGTGCCAGCAGCTTAGTGGTATACGAGCAGTACTTC. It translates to CASSLVVYEQYF.

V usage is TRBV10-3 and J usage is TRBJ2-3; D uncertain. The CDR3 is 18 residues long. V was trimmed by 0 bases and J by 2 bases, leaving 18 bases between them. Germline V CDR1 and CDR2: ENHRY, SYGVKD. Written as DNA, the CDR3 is TGTGCCATCAGTGAGTCCAGTATAAGGCTCTCAAACACAGATACGCAGTATTTT. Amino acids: CAISESSIRLSNTDTQYF.

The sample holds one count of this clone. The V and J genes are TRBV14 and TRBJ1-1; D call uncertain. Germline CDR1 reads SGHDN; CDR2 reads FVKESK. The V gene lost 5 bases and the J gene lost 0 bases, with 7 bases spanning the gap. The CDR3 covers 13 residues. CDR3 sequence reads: CASSLTVNTEAFF. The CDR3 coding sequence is TGTGCCAGCAGCTTAACAGTGAACACTGAAGCTTTCTTT.

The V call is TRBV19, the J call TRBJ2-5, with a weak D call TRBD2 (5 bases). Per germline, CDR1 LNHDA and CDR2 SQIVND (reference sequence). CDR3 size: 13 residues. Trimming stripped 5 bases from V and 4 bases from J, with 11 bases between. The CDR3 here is CASSDTGRETQYF. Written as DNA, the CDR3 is TGTGCCAGTAGTGATACGGGGAGAGAGACCCAGTACTTC.